The clone carrying this T cell receptor (beta chain) was recorded once. In the original workflow: Amplification of reference gene primers provided the estimated nucleated cell counts. The method was immunoSEQ multiplex PCR; TCRdb's version includes in-frame clones alone and lacks a portion of them. Clone size and the V and J calls come from that table; the DNA yielded D and trimming. The top ten clones hold about 1.9% of a sample with 250,000 to 400,000 clones, around 85% of them seen once. This record comes from a study of blood T cell repertoires in COVID-19. Study-level information: Samples taken during acute and convalescent COVID-19 were collected in the United States, Italy and Spain. Nucleic acid was either cDNA or gDNA, and it came from T cells, B-cell-depleted T cells, or PBMCs.

Between the trimmed V and J ends, which lost 2 bases and 3 bases, there was a span of 18 bases. Per germline, CDR1 KGHSH and CDR2 LQKENI. The CDR3 spans 17 residues. Cohorts were determined from participant-reported clinical history. Sequencing was done on a sample of PBMCs or T cells enriched from blood (not recorded which). This receptor was obtained from a woman aged 25 to 39 who had been exposed to COVID-19. V gene TRBV18 combines with J gene TRBJ2-3; a weak D match, TRBD1 (5 bases). CDR3 in amino acids: CASSPRGIRGRTDTQYF. CDR3 bases: TGTGCCAGCTCACCAAGGGGCATCCGCGGACGGACAGATACGCAGTATTTT.